A selection of T cell receptor beta chains follows, all from one sample in a study of cytomegalovirus exposure and HLA in healthy donors. Generated by immunoSEQ multiplex PCR, the TCRdb table keeps only in-frame clones and is missing some. The sample shows around 150,000 clones, 79% of them seen only once. What was sequenced was PBMCs. All receptors derive from a middle-aged man in good health and CMV-seropositive. Each CDR3 is given with its conserved first and last residue. The D gene is left open where the match is weak. Where a row states a size, it is once, few, many or the class of an expanded clone; other rows omit it.

d_gene,j_gene,v_gene,abundance,len,CDR3nt,CDR3aa
-,TRBJ2-2,TRBV7-9,-,15,TGTGCCAGCAGCTTACTCATGGCCAACACCGGGGAGCTGTTTTTT,CASSLLMANTGELFF
TRBD1,TRBJ1-5,TRBV28,-,15,TGTGCCAGCAGCACAGGACAGGGGATGGATCAGCCCCAGCATTTT,CASSTGQGMDQPQHF
TRBD2,TRBJ2-1,TRBV5-4,-,16,TGTGCCAGCAGCCTATCACTAGCGGGATTTTACAATGAGCAGTTCTTC,CASSLSLAGFYNEQFF
-,TRBJ1-2,TRBV18,-,15,TGTGCCAGCTCACGTGCGGCTGAAGGGGATGATGGCTACACCTTC,CASSRAAEGDDGYTF
-,TRBJ2-1,TRBV19,-,14,TGTGCCAGTAGGAAACGGAGCTCCTACAATGAGCAGTTCTTC,CASRKRSSYNEQFF
-,TRBJ1-2,TRBV5-1,-,18,TGCGCCAGCAGTTCCGCGGGGGGCGCAGAGGGTTCGAACTATGGCTACACCTTC,CASSSAGGAEGSNYGYTF
-,TRBJ2-1,TRBV6-6,-,15,TGTGCCAGCAGTTACGGCCAGGGAACCTACAATGAGCAGTTCTTC,CASSYGQGTYNEQFF
-,TRBJ1-1,TRBV4-1,few,15,TGCGCCAGCAGCCAAGGAGTACTCTTGAACACTGAAGCTTTCTTT,CASSQGVLLNTEAFF
TRBD1,TRBJ2-7,TRBV7-9,-,14,TGTGCCAGCAGCTTAGTATCGACAGGGAATGAGCAGTACTTC,CASSLVSTGNEQYF
TRBD1,TRBJ2-1,TRBV5-1,-,15,TGCGCCAGCAGCCTTGGACAGGGGTCCTACAATGAGCAGTTCTTC,CASSLGQGSYNEQFF